This T cell receptor beta chain was sequenced in a study of blood T cell repertoires in COVID-19. Measured with immunoSEQ multiplex PCR; TCRdb has only the in-frame clones, and not every one. The table records 220,000 or so clones, 82% of them present only once. Trimming cost V 1 base and J 5 bases, with 11 bases left between them. The CDR3 is 14 residues long. The germline V gene encodes CDR1 SEHNR and CDR2 FQNEAQ (reference sequence). The TCR comes from a woman aged 55 to 70 who had recovered from COVID-19. This chain uses TRBV7-9 with TRBJ1-2, with unresolved D. Sequenced sample: PBMCs or T cells enriched from blood (not recorded which). CDR3 sequence (DNA): TGTGCCAGCAGCTTAGGAGGGCCAGGATATGGCTACACCTTC. It yields the protein CASSLGGPGYGYTF.